Below, one TCR beta chain is given with its context. Trimming shortened V by 0 bases and J by 7 bases, and 12 bases separated the two germline ends. The germline V gene encodes CDR1 MGHDK and CDR2 SYGVNS. The CDR3 totals 15 residues. The method was immunoSEQ multiplex PCR; TCRdb's version includes in-frame clones alone and lacks a portion of them. The repertoire includes millions of clones, roughly 95% of them detected once, and 1.1% sits in the top ten. The data stem from a study of shared clonotypes between healthy human individuals. Study-wide background: Per donor, CD8 memory used one plate, CD8 naive used two, CD4 memory used three and CD4 naive used three.

It was CD45RO-negative cells, positively selected for CCR7, that made up naive CD8 cells, with terminally differentiated effector memory CD45RA+ cells excluded. Material: naive CD8+ T cells sorted from blood. The receptor's source is a young man in good health. The chain has TRBV25-1 and TRBJ2-2; D is uncertain. CDR3 in DNA: TGTGCCAGCAGTGAATATAACGGCCCCGGCGGGGAGCTGTTTTTT. Its translation: CASSEYNGPGGELFF.